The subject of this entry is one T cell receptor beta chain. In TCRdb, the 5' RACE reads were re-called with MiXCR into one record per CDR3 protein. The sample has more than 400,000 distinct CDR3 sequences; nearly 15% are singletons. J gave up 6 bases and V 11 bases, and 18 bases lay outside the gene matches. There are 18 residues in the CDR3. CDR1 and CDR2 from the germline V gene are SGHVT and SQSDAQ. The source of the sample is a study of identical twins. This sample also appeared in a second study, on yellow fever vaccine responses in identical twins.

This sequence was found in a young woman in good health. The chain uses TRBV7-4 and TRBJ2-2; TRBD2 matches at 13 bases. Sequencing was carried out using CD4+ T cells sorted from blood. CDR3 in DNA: TGTGCCTTCAGTCCCCCGGGACTAGCGGGACTTCTATCCGGGGAGCTGTTTTTT. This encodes CAFSPPGLAGLLSGELFF.